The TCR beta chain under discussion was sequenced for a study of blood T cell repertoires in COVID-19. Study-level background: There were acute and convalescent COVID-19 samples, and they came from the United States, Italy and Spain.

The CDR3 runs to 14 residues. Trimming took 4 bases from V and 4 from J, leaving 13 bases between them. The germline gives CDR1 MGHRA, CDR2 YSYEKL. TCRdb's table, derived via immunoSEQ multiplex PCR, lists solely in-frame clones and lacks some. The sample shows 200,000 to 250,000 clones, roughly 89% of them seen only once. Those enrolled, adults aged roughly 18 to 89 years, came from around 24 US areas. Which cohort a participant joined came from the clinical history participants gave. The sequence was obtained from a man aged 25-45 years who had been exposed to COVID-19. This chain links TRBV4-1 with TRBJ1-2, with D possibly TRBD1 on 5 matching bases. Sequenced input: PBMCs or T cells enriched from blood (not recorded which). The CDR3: CASSPTTAGYGYTF. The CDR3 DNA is TGCGCCAGCAGCCCCACGACAGCTGGCTATGGCTACACCTTC.